The rows below give T cell receptor beta chains drawn from one sample of a study of T cells in Graves' hyperthyroidism and ophthalmopathy. TCRdb reanalysed the multiplex PCR reads using MiXCR and keeps one entry per CDR3 protein. The sample yields around 300,000 distinct CDR3 sequences, roughly an eighth seen once. Sequencing was performed on blood. The receptor source for this set is a woman between 40 and 50 years old with Graves' hyperthyroidism. Each CDR3 is given with its conserved first and last residue. A D gene is named only where the DNA matches it firmly. A clone size is listed for some rows: how often the clone was seen (once, few, many), or a class if it is expanded.

V gene: TRBV20-1
D gene: -
J gene: TRBJ2-1
clone size: few
CDR3 DNA: TGCAGTGCAGGGGACCCAAGGAACGCGCAGTTCTTC
CDR3 protein: CSAGDPRNAQFF

V gene: TRBV18
D gene: -
J gene: TRBJ1-5
clone size: many
CDR3 DNA: TGTGCCAGCTCACGTGACATCAATCAGCCCCAGCATTTT
CDR3 protein: CASSRDINQPQHF

V gene: TRBV27
D gene: -
J gene: TRBJ2-5
clone size: few
CDR3 DNA: TGTGCCAGCAGTTTATTGGGCAGCCAAGAGACCCAGTACTTC
CDR3 protein: CASSLLGSQETQYF

V gene: TRBV12-3/TRBV12-4
D gene: -
J gene: TRBJ1-3
clone size: many
CDR3 DNA: TGTGCCAGCAGTTTAAACGGGGGGAACTCTGGAAACACCATATATTTT
CDR3 protein: CASSLNGGNSGNTIYF

V gene: TRBV25-1
D gene: -
J gene: TRBJ2-6
clone size: -
CDR3 DNA: TGTGCCAGCAGTGTCGGGACGCGGGGTTGGTCTGGGGCCAACGTCCTGACTTTC
CDR3 protein: CASSVGTRGWSGANVLTF

V gene: TRBV6-5
D gene: -
J gene: TRBJ1-4
clone size: -
CDR3 DNA: TGTGCCAACAGTCTTGACGGTGAAAAACTGTTTTTT
CDR3 protein: CANSLDGEKLFF

V gene: TRBV6-6
D gene: -
J gene: TRBJ1-3
clone size: -
CDR3 DNA: TGTGCCAGCAGTTACTCGGGTCTAGGACGACAGGCGATAGACTCTGGAAACACCATATATTTT
CDR3 protein: CASSYSGLGRQAIDSGNTIYF

V gene: TRBV14
D gene: -
J gene: TRBJ2-1
clone size: -
CDR3 DNA: TGTGCCAGCAGCCAATACAGCTACTCCTACAATGAGCAGTTCTTC
CDR3 protein: CASSQYSYSYNEQFF

V gene: TRBV4-2
D gene: TRBD1
J gene: TRBJ1-5
clone size: -
CDR3 DNA: TGTGCCAACAGCCAGGAGACAGGGAGGGACAATCAGCCCCAGCATTTT
CDR3 protein: CANSQETGRDNQPQHF

V gene: TRBV3-1
D gene: TRBD2
J gene: TRBJ2-3
clone size: many
CDR3 DNA: TGTGCCAGCAGCCAAAGTAGCGGGAGGACCACGCAGTATTTT
CDR3 protein: CASSQSSGRTTQYF

V gene: TRBV27
D gene: TRBD2
J gene: TRBJ2-2
clone size: many
CDR3 DNA: TGTGCCAGCAGTTTGGGACTAGCGGGAAGGTATAACACCGGGGAGCTGTTTTTT
CDR3 protein: CASSLGLAGRYNTGELFF